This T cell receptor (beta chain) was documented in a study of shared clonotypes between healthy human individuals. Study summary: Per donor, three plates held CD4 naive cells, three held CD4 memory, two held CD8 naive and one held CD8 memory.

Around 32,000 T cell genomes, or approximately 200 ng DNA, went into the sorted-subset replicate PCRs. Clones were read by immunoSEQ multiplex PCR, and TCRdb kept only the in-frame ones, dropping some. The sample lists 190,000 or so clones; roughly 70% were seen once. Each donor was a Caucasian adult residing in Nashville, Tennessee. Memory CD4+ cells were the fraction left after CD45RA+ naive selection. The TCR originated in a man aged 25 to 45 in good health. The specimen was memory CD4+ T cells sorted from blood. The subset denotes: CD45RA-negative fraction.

CDR3 DNA: TGTGCCAGCAGCCGACGGCCTAGCGGGAGGGTTTATGAGCAGTTCTTC. It specifies CASSRRPSGRVYEQFF. The chain has TRBV14 and TRBJ2-1; 12 bases fit TRBD2. The length of the CDR3 is 16 residues. Germline CDR1 reads SGHDN; CDR2 reads FVKESK. J lost 8 bases, V lost 4 bases, and 9 bases had no gene match.